The T cell receptor (beta chain) under discussion was sequenced for a study of T cells after yellow fever vaccination. TCRdb analysed the 5' RACE reads with MiXCR anew, one entry per CDR3 protein. The repertoire consists of approximately 250,000 distinct CDR3 sequences, with about 5.2% occurring once and the leading ten covering around 3.5%. This clonotype was observed at least ten times. The CDR3 has 13 amino acids. Trimming removed 0 bases from V and 8 bases from J, with 13 bases in between. In germline, CDR1 is DFQATT, CDR2 SNEGSKA (reference sequence). This receptor was identified in a man aged 18 to 30 who received the YFV17D yellow fever vaccine. Source: CD4+ T cells sorted from PBMCs, taken on the day of the yellow fever booster vaccination. V usage is TRBV20-1 and J usage is TRBJ1-2; maybe TRBD1 (5 bases). The CDR3 coding sequence is TGCAGTGCTAGAGATCAGGGAGCCCCCGGCTACACCTTC. Its protein product is CSARDQGAPGYTF.